What follows are 9 T cell receptor beta chains derived from one specimen sequenced in a study of vaccination and CD4 T cells after COVID-19. The Oncomine TCR Beta short-read assay was applied to DNA of cultured CD4+ T cells. TCRdb reprocessed the PCR reads via MiXCR and lists one record per CDR3 protein. The repertoire includes about 16,000 distinct CDR3 sequences, roughly 50% of them detected once, and over 7.5% sits in the top ten. The antigens for these receptors are not known. The sample's treatment: roughly ten-day PBMC culture with coronavirus spike peptide pools or control peptides (ViraFEST assay). The sequenced material came from CD4+ T cells from blood, cultured in vitro. The receptor source for this set is a human donor who had recovered from COVID-19.

This clonotype was seen a few times. The V gene is TRBV27, the J gene TRBJ1-5; the match to TRBD1 covers 9 bases. With 5 bases clipped from V and 7 bases from J, the junction kept 15 bases outside the gene matches. Germline V gene lookup returns CDR1 MNHEY and CDR2 SMNVEV (reference sequence). The CDR3 has 17 residues. The chain's CDR3 is CASSISVPGTGNQPQHF. DNA for the CDR3: TGTGCCAGCAGTATCTCAGTTCCCGGGACAGGGAACCAGCCCCAGCATTTT.

This sequence joins TRBV7-3 and TRBJ1-6; 7 positions match TRBD1. This CDR3 has 15 amino acids. The germline V gene encodes CDR1 SGHTA and CDR2 FQGTGA. J was trimmed by 10 bases and V by 1 base; bases with no gene match: 7. This CDR3 is CASSLNGRGQSPLHF. CDR3 coding DNA: TGTGCCAGCAGCTTAAACGGGAGGGGGCAATCACCCCTCCACTTT.

V gene TRBV7-3 combines with J gene TRBJ2-2, with D uncertain. The CDR3 sequence is 16 residues long. CDR1 is SGHTA and CDR2 is FQGTGA in the germline V gene. Trimming took 1 base from V and 0 from J, leaving 9 bases between them. The CDR3 nucleotides read TGTGCCAGCAGCTTAAGGGGTGTGGCGAACACCGGGGAGCTGTTTTTT. Amino acid sequence: CASSLRGVANTGELFF.

This clonotype has just a few counts. This rearrangement joins TRBV20-1 to TRBJ2-5; tentative D call: TRBD2 (5 bases). The germline V gene encodes CDR1 DFQATT and CDR2 SNEGSKA (reference sequence). Trimming stripped 2 bases from V and 7 bases from J, with 14 bases between. CDR3 length: 13 residues. CDR3 in amino acids: CSARFAEGGTQYF. CDR3 nucleotide sequence: TGCAGTGCTAGATTTGCCGAGGGCGGGACCCAGTACTTC.

The chain recombines TRBV27 with TRBJ2-1; TRBD2 aligns across 15 bases. This CDR3 has 19 residues. Per germline, CDR1 MNHEY and CDR2 SMNVEV (reference sequence). Germline trimming cut 3 bases from V and 0 bases from J; bases unmatched to any gene: 6. CDR3 in DNA: TGTGCCAGCAGTTTCCATGGACTAGCGGGAGGGAGCTCCTACAATGAGCAGTTCTTC. Protein: CASSFHGLAGGSSYNEQFF.

The chain couples TRBV11-3 to TRBJ2-1, with D possibly matching TRBD2 (6 bases). This CDR3 region has 17 residues. CDR1 is SGHNT, CDR2 YENEEA, per germline. Trimming left V 4 bases short and J 7 bases short, with 23 bases between. Written as DNA, the CDR3 is TGTGCCAGCAGCTCCGGATCCCATTTGGGCGGGATAAATGAGCAGTTCTTC. The encoded protein is CASSSGSHLGGINEQFF. Supplemented by reference TRBV11-3 and TRBJ2-1, the full variable domain reads EAGVVQSPRYKIIEKKQPVAFWCNPISGHNTLYWYLQNLGQGPELLIRYENEEAVDDSQLPKDRFSAERLKGVDSTLKIQPAELGDSAVYLCASSSGSHLGGINEQFFGPGTRLTVL.

This chain joins TRBV2 and TRBJ2-7; no firm D call. V was pared by 3 bases and J by 4 bases, with 4 bases between. The CDR3 has 11 amino acids. Germline CDR1 reads SNHLY; CDR2 reads FYNNEI. The CDR3 sequence: CASSEGYEQYF. The CDR3 region has the DNA TGTGCCAGCAGTGAGGGGTACGAGCAGTACTTC.

The genes are TRBV7-6 and TRBJ2-7, with 11 nucleotides matching TRBD2. The V and J ends lost 5 bases and 0 bases, in that order; junction bases with no gene match: 15. This CDR3 has 19 residues. CDR1 and CDR2 from the germline V gene are SGHVS and FNYEAQ. The CDR3 DNA is TGTGCCAGCAGCCCGTCTAGGGTGGGACTAGCGGAATTCTCCTACGAGCAGTACTTC. As protein: CASSPSRVGLAEFSYEQYF.

The V gene is TRBV19, the J gene TRBJ1-2, with D possibly TRBD1 on 6 matching bases. The CDR3 has 13 amino acids. Looked up from germline, CDR1 is LNHDA and CDR2 is SQIVND (reference sequence). Trimming removed 7 bases from V and 3 bases from J, with 12 bases in between. The CDR3 nucleotides are TGTGCCAGTAAACGGACAGCCGACTATGGCTACACCTTC. Translating it yields CASKRTADYGYTF.